This record covers a single T cell receptor beta chain. The antigen remains undetermined. The source of the sample is a study of T cell responses to AZD1222 COVID-19 vaccine. Overall study results and limits: Donors, mostly white British, included more females; clonal diversity was possibly underestimated. In the spike-specific TCR repertoire, nearly half reportedly target unmutated variant regions.

Clones were read by immunoSEQ multiplex PCR, and TCRdb kept only the in-frame ones, dropping some. The sample shows 130,000 to 150,000 clones, approximately 92% of them seen only once. From germline, CDR1 is LNHNV and CDR2 YYDKDF (reference sequence). The length of the CDR3 is 12 residues. Trimming shortened V by 1 base and J by 7 bases, and 4 bases separated the two germline ends. The specimen was peripheral blood, collected on day 0 of AZD1222 vaccination. The TCR originated in an adult in good health. V is TRBV15 and J is TRBJ1-4; D unresolved. The chain's CDR3 is CATSRAGEKLFF. In DNA form, the CDR3 reads TGTGCCACCAGCAGAGCCGGTGAAAAACTGTTTTTT. Variable domain in full (rest from reference TRBV15 and TRBJ1-4): DAMVIQNPRYQVTQFGKPVTLSCSQTLNHNVMYWYQQKSSQAPKLLFHYYDKDFNNEADTPDNFQSRRPNTSFCFLDIRSPGLGDTAMYLCATSRAGEKLFFGSGTQLSVL.